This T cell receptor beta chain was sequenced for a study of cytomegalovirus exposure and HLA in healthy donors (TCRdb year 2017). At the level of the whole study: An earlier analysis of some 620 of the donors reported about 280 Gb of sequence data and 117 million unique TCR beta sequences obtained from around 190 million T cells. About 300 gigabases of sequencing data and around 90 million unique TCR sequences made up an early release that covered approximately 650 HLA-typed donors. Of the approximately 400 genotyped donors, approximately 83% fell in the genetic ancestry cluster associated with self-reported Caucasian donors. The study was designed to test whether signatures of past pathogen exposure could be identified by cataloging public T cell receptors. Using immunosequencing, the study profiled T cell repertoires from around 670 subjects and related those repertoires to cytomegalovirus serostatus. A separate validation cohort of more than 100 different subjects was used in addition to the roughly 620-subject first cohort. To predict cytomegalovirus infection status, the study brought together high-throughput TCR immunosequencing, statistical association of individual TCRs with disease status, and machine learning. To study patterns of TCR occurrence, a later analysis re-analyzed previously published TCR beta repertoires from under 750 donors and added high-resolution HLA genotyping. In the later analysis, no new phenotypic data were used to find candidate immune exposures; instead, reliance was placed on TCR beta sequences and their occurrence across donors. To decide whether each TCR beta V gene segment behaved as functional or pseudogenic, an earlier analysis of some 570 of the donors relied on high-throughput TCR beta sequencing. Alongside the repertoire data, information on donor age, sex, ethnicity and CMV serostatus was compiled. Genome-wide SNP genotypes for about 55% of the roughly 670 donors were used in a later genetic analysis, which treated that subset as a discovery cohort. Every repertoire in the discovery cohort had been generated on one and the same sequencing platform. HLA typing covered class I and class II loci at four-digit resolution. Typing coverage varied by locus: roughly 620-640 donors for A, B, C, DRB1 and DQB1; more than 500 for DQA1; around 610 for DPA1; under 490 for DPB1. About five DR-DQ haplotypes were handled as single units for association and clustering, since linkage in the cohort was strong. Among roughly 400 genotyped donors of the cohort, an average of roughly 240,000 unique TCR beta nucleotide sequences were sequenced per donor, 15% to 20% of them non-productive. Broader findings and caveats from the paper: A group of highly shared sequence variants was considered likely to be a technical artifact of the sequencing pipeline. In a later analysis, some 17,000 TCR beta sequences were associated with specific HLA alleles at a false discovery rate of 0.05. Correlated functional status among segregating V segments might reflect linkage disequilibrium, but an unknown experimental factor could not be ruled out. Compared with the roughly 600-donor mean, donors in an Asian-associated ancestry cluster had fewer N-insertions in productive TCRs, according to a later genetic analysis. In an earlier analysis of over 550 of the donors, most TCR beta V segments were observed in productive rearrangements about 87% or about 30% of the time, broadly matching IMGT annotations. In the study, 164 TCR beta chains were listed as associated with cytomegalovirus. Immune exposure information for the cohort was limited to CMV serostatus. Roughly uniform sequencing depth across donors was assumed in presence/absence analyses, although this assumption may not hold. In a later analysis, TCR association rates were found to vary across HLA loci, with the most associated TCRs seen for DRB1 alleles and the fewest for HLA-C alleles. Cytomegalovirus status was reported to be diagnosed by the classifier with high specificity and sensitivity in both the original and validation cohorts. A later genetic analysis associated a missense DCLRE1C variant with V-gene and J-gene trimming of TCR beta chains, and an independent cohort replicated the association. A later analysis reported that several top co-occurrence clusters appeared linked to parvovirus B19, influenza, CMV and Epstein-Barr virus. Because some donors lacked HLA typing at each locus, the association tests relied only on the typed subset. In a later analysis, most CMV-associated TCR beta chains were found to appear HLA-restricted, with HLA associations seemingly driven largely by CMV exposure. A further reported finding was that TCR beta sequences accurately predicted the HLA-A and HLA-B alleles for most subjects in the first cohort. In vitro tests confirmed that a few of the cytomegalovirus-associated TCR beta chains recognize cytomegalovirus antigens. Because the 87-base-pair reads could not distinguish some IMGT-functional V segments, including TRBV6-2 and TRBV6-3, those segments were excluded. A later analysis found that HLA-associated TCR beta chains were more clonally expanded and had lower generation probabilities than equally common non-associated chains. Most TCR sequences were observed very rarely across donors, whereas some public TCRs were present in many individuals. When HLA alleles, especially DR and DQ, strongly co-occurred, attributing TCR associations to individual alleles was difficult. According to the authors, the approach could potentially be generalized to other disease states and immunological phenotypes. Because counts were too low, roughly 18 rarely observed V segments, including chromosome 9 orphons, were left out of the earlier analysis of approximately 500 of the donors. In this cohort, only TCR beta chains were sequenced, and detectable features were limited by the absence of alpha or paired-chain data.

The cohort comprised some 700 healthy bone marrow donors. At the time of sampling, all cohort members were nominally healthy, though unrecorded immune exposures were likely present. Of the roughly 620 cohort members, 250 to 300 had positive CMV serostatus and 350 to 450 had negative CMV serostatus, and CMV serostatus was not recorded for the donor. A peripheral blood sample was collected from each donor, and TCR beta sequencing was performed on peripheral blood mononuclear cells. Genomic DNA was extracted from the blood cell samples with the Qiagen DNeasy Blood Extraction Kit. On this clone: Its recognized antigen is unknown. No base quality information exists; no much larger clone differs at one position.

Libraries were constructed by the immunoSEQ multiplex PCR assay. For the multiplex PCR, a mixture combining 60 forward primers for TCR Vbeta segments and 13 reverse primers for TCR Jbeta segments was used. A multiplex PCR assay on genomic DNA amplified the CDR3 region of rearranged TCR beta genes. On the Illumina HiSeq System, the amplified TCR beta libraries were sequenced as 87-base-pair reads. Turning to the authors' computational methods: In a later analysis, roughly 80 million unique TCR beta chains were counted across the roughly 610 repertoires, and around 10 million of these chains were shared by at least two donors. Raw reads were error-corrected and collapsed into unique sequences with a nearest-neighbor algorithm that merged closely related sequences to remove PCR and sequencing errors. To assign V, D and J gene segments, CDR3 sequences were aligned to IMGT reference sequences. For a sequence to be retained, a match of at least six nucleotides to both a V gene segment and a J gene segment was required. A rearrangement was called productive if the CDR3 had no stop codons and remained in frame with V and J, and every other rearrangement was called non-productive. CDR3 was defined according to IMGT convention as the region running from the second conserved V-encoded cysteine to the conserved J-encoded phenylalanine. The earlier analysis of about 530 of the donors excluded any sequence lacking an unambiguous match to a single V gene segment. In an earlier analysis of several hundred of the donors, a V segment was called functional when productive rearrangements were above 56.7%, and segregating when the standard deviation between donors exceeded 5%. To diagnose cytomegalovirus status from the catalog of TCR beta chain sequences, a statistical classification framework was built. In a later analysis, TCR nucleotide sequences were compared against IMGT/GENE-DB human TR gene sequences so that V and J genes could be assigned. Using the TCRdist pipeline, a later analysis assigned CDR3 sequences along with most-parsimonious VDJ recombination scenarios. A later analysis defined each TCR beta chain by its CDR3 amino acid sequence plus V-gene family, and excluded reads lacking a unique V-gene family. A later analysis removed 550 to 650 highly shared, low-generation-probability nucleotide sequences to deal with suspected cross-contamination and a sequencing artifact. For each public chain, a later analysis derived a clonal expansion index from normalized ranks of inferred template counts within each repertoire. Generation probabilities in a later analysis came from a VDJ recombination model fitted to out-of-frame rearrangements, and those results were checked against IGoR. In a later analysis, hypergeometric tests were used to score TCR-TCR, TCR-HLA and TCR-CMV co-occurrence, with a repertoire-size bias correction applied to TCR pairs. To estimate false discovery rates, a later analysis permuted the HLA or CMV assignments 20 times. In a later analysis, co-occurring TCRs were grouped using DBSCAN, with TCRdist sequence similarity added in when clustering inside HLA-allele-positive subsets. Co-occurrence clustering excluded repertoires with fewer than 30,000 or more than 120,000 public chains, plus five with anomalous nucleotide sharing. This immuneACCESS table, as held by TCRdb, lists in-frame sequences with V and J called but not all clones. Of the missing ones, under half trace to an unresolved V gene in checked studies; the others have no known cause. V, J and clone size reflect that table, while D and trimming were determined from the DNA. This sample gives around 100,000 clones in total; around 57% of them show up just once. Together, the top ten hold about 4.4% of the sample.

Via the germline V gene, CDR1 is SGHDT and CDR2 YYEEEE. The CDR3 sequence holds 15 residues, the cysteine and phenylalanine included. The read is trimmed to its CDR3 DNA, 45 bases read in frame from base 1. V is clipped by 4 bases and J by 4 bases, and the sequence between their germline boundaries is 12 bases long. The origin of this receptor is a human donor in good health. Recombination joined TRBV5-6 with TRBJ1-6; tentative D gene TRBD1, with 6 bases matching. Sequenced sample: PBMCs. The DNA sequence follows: TGTGCCAGCAGCCAAGTCGGACAGTATAATTCACCCCTCCACTTT. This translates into CASSQVGQYNSPLHF.